The 14 T cell receptor beta chains presented below share a single source sample, sequenced in a study of Graves' ophthalmopathy and Graves' hyperthyroidism. The TCR beta CDR3 regions underwent amplification from RNA transcripts. HTBI primers were employed in first-round RT-PCR, then a second-round multiplex PCR followed. MiXCR, applied by TCRdb to the multiplex PCR reads, yields one record per CDR3 protein. The table lists 660,000 or so distinct CDR3 sequences, approximately 39% of them singletons. Sequenced sample: peripheral blood. All receptors come from an adult man with Graves' ophthalmopathy.

CDR3 nucleotide sequence: TGTGCCATCAGTGAAGGGACAGGGGTTGGGGCCAACGTCCTGACTTTC. It translates to CAISEGTGVGANVLTF. The chain has TRBV10-3 and TRBJ2-6; 10 nucleotides align to TRBD1. V gave up 3 bases and J gave up 3 bases; unmatched junction bases: 2. The V gene's germline CDR1 is ENHRY and CDR2 SYGVKD. The CDR3 totals 16 residues.

The chain has TRBV5-1 and TRBJ2-7; TRBD2 aligns across 11 bases. Unmatched junction bases numbered 8, after V lost 6 bases and J lost 3 bases. The germline V gene has CDR1 SGHRS and CDR2 YFSETQ. The CDR3 consists of 15 residues. CDR3 residues: CASMLGLAEDYEQYF. CDR3 DNA sequence: TGCGCCAGCATGCTGGGACTAGCGGAAGACTACGAGCAGTACTTC.

Comments on this clonotype: This clone may be a read error of a much larger clone one base away. The V gene is TRBV19, the J gene TRBJ2-5; 7 nucleotides align to TRBD2. The CDR3 contains 13 residues. Germline V lookup: CDR1 LNHDA, CDR2 SQIVND (reference sequence). V lost 8 bases to trimming and J lost 3 bases; unmatched junction nucleotides: 6. The CDR3 bases are TGTGCCAGTGGTACGGGGGGAGAAGAGACCCAGTACTTC. Encoded protein: CASGTGGEETQYF.

The chain joins TRBV30 to TRBJ1-6, with 7 bases aligning to TRBD1. The germline V gene encodes CDR1 GTSNPN and CDR2 SVGIG (reference sequence). This CDR3 comprises 13 residues. Losses at the gene ends were 3 bases for V and 7 bases for J; bases not matched to a gene: 3. The CDR3 here is CAWRGQPNSPLHF. Written as DNA, the CDR3 is TGTGCCTGGAGGGGACAGCCAAATTCACCCCTCCACTTT.

In this sample, this clonotype turned up many times. The chain joins TRBV12-3 or TRBV12-4 to TRBJ2-5, with D maybe TRBD1 (6 bases). With 4 bases removed from V and 5 bases from J, the gap between germline ends came to 14 bases. CDR3 length equals 14 residues. CDR3 DNA: TGTGCCAGCAGTTCTCAGGGGATTATCGAGACCCAGTACTTC. This gives the protein CASSSQGIIETQYF.

In regard to this clonotype: A much larger clone sits a single nucleotide away, making a read error possible. The rearrangement links TRBV11-2 to TRBJ1-4; TRBD1 agrees at 7 bases. The germline V gene encodes CDR1 SGHAT and CDR2 FQNNGV. V lost 4 bases and J lost 7; bases outside the gene matches: 9. The CDR3 is 15 amino acids. In DNA, the CDR3 is TGTGCCAGCAGCTCGAGCAGGGGGTCTTTTGAAAAACTGTTTTTT. Translating gives CASSSSRGSFEKLFF.

V and J are TRBV30 and TRBJ1-2; maybe TRBD1 (6 bases). The CDR3 is made up of 13 amino acids. The V gene lost 4 bases and the J gene lost 4 bases, with 13 bases spanning the gap. The germline V gene encodes CDR1 GTSNPN and CDR2 SVGIG (reference sequence). The CDR3 region is CAWKLRTVYGYTF. The CDR3 coding sequence is TGTGCCTGGAAACTCCGGACAGTCTATGGCTACACCTTC. Using reference TRBV30 and TRBJ1-2 for the parts outside the CDR3, the full variable domain is SQTIHQWPATLVQPVGSPLSLECTVEGTSNPNLYWYRQAAGRGLQLLFYSVGIGQISSEVPQNLSASRPQDRQFILSSKKLLLSDSGFYLCAWKLRTVYGYTFGSGTRLTVV.

This clonotype was found a few times. The gene calls are TRBV12-3 or TRBV12-4 and TRBJ1-4; no reliable D call. Deletions cut 2 bases from V and 7 bases from J, with 14 bases between. This CDR3 contains 15 residues. This chain's CDR3 is CASSLQRAGGEKLFF. The CDR3 nucleotides read TGTGCCAGCAGTTTACAGAGGGCAGGTGGTGAAAAACTGTTTTTT.

This clonotype was detected ten times or more. The chain employs TRBV5-6 and TRBJ2-5; 7 bases match TRBD1. CDR1 is SGHDT, CDR2 YYEEEE, per germline. With V trimmed by 4 bases and J by 1 base, 7 bases remained unmatched. The CDR3 is 15 amino acids. This chain's CDR3 is CASSPRQGFQETQYF. The CDR3 DNA reads TGTGCCAGCAGCCCACGACAGGGATTCCAAGAGACCCAGTACTTC.

The CDR3 DNA reads as TGTGCCAGCAGCTGGGGACAGTTAGCCTCCTACGAGCAGTACTTC. This codes for CASSWGQLASYEQYF. The J gene is TRBJ2-7, the V gene TRBV7-2; TRBD1 agrees at 7 bases. Trimming at V came to 4 bases and at J to 0 bases, leaving 6 bases not matched to a gene. The CDR3 consists of 15 residues. Germline CDR1 is SGHTA and CDR2 is FQGNSA.

The J gene is TRBJ2-7, the V gene TRBV15; D remains unclear. The CDR3 spans 14 residues. Trimming removed 3 bases from V and 2 bases from J, with 11 bases in between. Looked up from germline, CDR1 is LNHNV and CDR2 is YYDKDF (reference sequence). CDR3 sequence reads: CATSSSTRTYEQYF. The CDR3 nucleotides are TGTGCCACCAGCAGCTCTACACGGACCTACGAGCAGTACTTC.

V and J are TRBV10-3 and TRBJ1-5, with D possibly TRBD1 on 5 matching bases. Germline CDR1 reads ENHRY; CDR2 reads SYGVKD. V dropped 9 bases and J dropped 7 bases, with 19 bases sitting between them. The CDR3 runs to 14 residues. The CDR3 sequence is CAIGGWGVGQPQHF. In DNA, the CDR3 is TGTGCCATAGGTGGCTGGGGGGTAGGGCAGCCCCAGCATTTT.

This clonotype was seen ten or more times. V and J are TRBV7-9 and TRBJ1-2; D uncertain. Trimming took off 3 bases at V and 7 bases at J, with 15 bases between the two ends. Germline lookup yields CDR1 SEHNR and CDR2 FQNEAQ (reference sequence). The CDR3 covers 14 residues. The CDR3 loop reads CASSLDIVAGGYTF. The CDR3, as DNA: TGTGCCAGCAGCTTGGATATAGTGGCAGGTGGCTACACCTTC.

Only one count was recorded for this clonotype. A much larger clone lies a single base off, so this may be a read error. The genes are TRBV6-5 and TRBJ1-1, with D maybe TRBD1 (5 bases). The CDR3 has 12 amino acids. From germline, CDR1 is MNHEY and CDR2 SVGAGI. The V end was cut by 4 bases, the J end by 8 bases, with 11 bases between. The CDR3 DNA sequence: TGTGCCAGCAGTTGCTCGTCAGGGGAAGCTTTCTTT. Translated: CASSCSSGEAFF.